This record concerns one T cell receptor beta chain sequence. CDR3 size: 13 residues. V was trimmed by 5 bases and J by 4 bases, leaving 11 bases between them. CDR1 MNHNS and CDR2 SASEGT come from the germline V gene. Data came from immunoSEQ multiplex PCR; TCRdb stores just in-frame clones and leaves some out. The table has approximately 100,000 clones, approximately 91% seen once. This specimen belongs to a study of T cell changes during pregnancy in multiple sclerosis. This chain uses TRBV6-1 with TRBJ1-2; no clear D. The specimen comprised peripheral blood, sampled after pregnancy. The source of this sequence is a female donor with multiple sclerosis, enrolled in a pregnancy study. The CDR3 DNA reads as TGTGCCAGCAGTTTGGAAGCGGGCTATGGCTACACCTTC. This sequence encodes CASSLEAGYGYTF.